What follows are 29 T cell receptor beta chains derived from one specimen sequenced in a study of T-cell reconstitution after alpha-beta-depleted transplantation in children. Using unique molecular identifiers, the investigators prepared the TCRbeta library. TCRdb used MiXCR to reprocess the PCR reads, holding one entry per CDR3 protein. The sample consists of approximately 640,000 distinct CDR3 sequences, 15% to 20% of them appearing once. The sample was PBMCs from the stem cell graft donor, taken from the stem cell graft. Receptor source: a human donor who donated a stem cell graft to a child with acute myeloid leukemia.

This clonotype was counted many times. The chain combines TRBV7-2 with TRBJ2-1, with D possibly being TRBD2 (5 bases). The CDR3 totals 14 residues. V was shortened by 7 bases and J by 6 bases, with 16 bases between the two germline ends. Per germline, CDR1 SGHTA and CDR2 FQGNSA. For the CDR3, the DNA is TGTGCCAGCACCTTGGATAGCGCCCGCAATGAGCAGTTCTTC. This gives the protein CASTLDSARNEQFF.

The chain has TRBV25-1 and TRBJ2-7, with a tentative D call TRBD2 (5 bases). The CDR3 sequence is 14 residues long. V gave up 4 bases and J gave up 3 bases, with 13 bases separating them. Germline V gene data show CDR1 as MGHDK and CDR2 as SYGVNS. The CDR3 loop reads CASSVNGGGYEQYF. CDR3 DNA sequence: TGTGCCAGCAGTGTTAACGGTGGAGGCTACGAGCAGTACTTC.

This clonotype was counted many times. The V gene is TRBV29-1, the J gene TRBJ2-1; 7 bases agree with TRBD2. The CDR3 runs to 13 residues. The germline V gene encodes CDR1 SQVTM and CDR2 ANQGSEA. Trimming at V came to 7 bases and at J to 7 bases, leaving 10 bases not matched to a gene. The CDR3 region has the DNA TGCAGCGCCCAAGCGGGACTGGCGAATGAGCAGTTCTTC. Protein: CSAQAGLANEQFF.

This clonotype was seen many times. The V call is TRBV15, the J call TRBJ1-1; possible D gene TRBD1, 5 bases. Looked up from germline, CDR1 is LNHNV and CDR2 is YYDKDF (reference sequence). Between the trimmed V and J ends, which lost 5 bases and 7 bases, there was a span of 11 bases. The CDR3 has 12 amino acids. CDR3 sequence: CATSPRRGEAFF. CDR3 nucleotides: TGTGCCACCAGCCCGAGGAGGGGTGAAGCTTTCTTT.

The chain combines TRBV12-3 or TRBV12-4 with TRBJ1-4; D is unclear. The V end was cut by 2 bases, the J end by 3 bases, with 10 bases between. The CDR3 loop spans 15 amino acids. DNA for the CDR3: TGTGCCAGCAGTTTAATGGTAGGAGCTAATGAAAAACTGTTTTTT. It codes for CASSLMVGANEKLFF.

This clonotype was detected a few times. This CDR3 reads CASPLRNTIYF. In DNA, the CDR3 is TGCGCCAGCCCTCTGAGAAACACCATATATTTT. The chain links TRBV5-1 to TRBJ1-3; the D is unclear. The CDR3 has 11 amino acids. Germline assignment: CDR1 SGHRS and CDR2 YFSETQ. V shed 7 bases and J shed 5 bases, with 7 bases lying between them.

This clonotype was picked up one time. The chain uses TRBV12-3 or TRBV12-4 and TRBJ2-3; 13 nucleotides line up with TRBD2. The CDR3 has 16 residues. Unmatched junction bases numbered 5, after V lost 6 bases and J lost 2 bases. CDR3: CASRQTSGGATDTQYF. CDR3 DNA: TGTGCCAGCAGGCAAACTAGCGGGGGGGCCACAGATACGCAGTATTTT.

The table lists this clonotype with many counts. The chain links TRBV6-5 to TRBJ2-5; D gene uncertain. V was clipped by 5 bases and J by 1 base, with 5 bases between them. The CDR3 is 12 amino acids. CDR1 and CDR2 from the germline V gene are MNHEY and SVGAGI. The CDR3 is CASSRVQETQYF. The CDR3 DNA reads TGTGCCAGCAGTAGGGTCCAAGAGACCCAGTACTTC.

The chain recombines TRBV24-1 with TRBJ1-5, with unresolved D. Trimming removed 0 bases at V and 9 bases at J, with 11 bases between. CDR3 length: 14 amino acids. CDR1 KGHDR and CDR2 SFDVKD come from the germline V gene. CDR3 coding DNA: TGTGCCACCAGTGATTTGACGGACCCAGGGCCCCAGCATTTT. Its translation: CATSDLTDPGPQHF.

The CDR3 is CSALSGLAGGASSYNEQFF. The CDR3 bases are TGCAGTGCTCTCTCGGGACTAGCGGGGGGGGCCAGCTCCTACAATGAGCAGTTCTTC. The V and J genes are TRBV20-1 and TRBJ2-1, with 16 bases fitting TRBD2. Unmatched junction bases numbered 10, after V lost 5 bases and J lost 0 bases. CDR1 is DFQATT, CDR2 SNEGSKA, per germline (reference sequence). The CDR3 spans 19 residues.

This clonotype has at least ten counts. The chain combines TRBV20-1 with TRBJ1-1; D is perhaps TRBD1 (5 bases). The germline V gene has CDR1 DFQATT and CDR2 SNEGSKA (reference sequence). Trimming cost V 2 bases and J 3 bases, with 13 bases left between them. This CDR3 is 14 amino acids long. The CDR3 protein is CSARPLRGDTEAFF. In DNA, the CDR3 is TGCAGTGCTAGACCCCTCCGAGGGGACACTGAAGCTTTCTTT.

This chain connects TRBV15 to TRBJ2-5; tentatively, D is TRBD1 (6 bases). The germline V and J ends were trimmed by 5 bases and 3 bases, with 16 bases remaining between them. CDR3 size: 15 residues. CDR1 and CDR2 (germline): LNHNV, YYDKDF (reference sequence). The CDR3 protein is CATSRPQGWKETQYF. DNA of the CDR3: TGTGCCACCAGCCGCCCACAGGGATGGAAAGAGACCCAGTACTTC.

This clonotype occurred many times. This chain connects TRBV10-3 to TRBJ1-1; no clear D. CDR1 is ENHRY, CDR2 SYGVKD, per germline. V lost 11 bases to trimming and J lost 1 base, with 17 bases between them. There are 14 residues in the CDR3. CDR3 in amino acids: CASRNSGGNTEAFF. CDR3 DNA sequence: TGTGCCTCCCGCAACAGCGGCGGGAACACTGAAGCTTTCTTT.

The gene calls are TRBV27 and TRBJ2-7; 7 nucleotides align to TRBD1. From germline, CDR1 is MNHEY and CDR2 SMNVEV (reference sequence). Trimming at V came to 6 bases and at J to 3 bases, leaving 2 bases not matched to a gene. The CDR3 has 12 residues. CDR3 in DNA: TGTGCCAGCAGGGACAGGCTCTACGAGCAGTACTTC. This encodes CASRDRLYEQYF.

This clonotype was recorded many times. V and J are TRBV29-1 and TRBJ1-1, with D perhaps matching TRBD1 (6 bases). This CDR3 is 13 amino acids long. V was pared by 6 bases and J by 6 bases, with 17 bases between. CDR1 and CDR2 from the germline V gene are SQVTM and ANQGSEA. The CDR3 loop reads CSVGTGGAPEAFF. In DNA, the CDR3 is TGCAGCGTGGGGACGGGGGGCGCCCCTGAAGCTTTCTTT.

This clonotype was seen a handful of times. The gene calls are TRBV4-1 and TRBJ1-1; D uncertain. This CDR3 contains 16 residues. V gave up 2 bases and J gave up 5 bases, with 18 bases separating them. CDR1 is MGHRA, CDR2 YSYEKL, per germline. Written as DNA, the CDR3 is TGCGCCAGCAGCCAAAGTCGGGCCAGGACGATGACTGAAGCTTTCTTT. Protein product: CASSQSRARTMTEAFF.

This clonotype was seen once. The chain couples TRBV10-2 to TRBJ1-2; tentatively, D is TRBD1 (6 bases). This CDR3 is 14 amino acids long. Trimming cost V 7 bases and J 5 bases, with 17 bases left between them. CDR1 is WSHSY, CDR2 SAAADI, per germline. The CDR3 bases are TGCGCCAGCAATCCTCAGGGGCCTTCTTATGGCTACACCTTC. Translating it yields CASNPQGPSYGYTF.

This clonotype was detected many times. The chain has TRBV7-2 and TRBJ2-7; D perhaps matches TRBD2 (6 bases). The CDR3 runs 15 residues. Germline V gene lookup returns CDR1 SGHTA and CDR2 FQGNSA. V lost 2 bases and J lost 2, with 13 bases in between. CDR3 protein: CASSLQMVAAYEQYF. The DNA of the CDR3 is TGTGCCAGCAGCTTACAAATGGTAGCGGCCTACGAGCAGTACTTC.

This clonotype was observed at least ten times. V gene TRBV7-2 combines with J gene TRBJ2-1, with 10 positions matching TRBD1. Trimming took 4 bases from V and 8 from J; bases not matched to a gene: 5. The CDR3 spans 14 residues. CDR1 and CDR2 from the germline V gene are SGHTA and FQGNSA. The CDR3 sequence is CASSSWDRGYEQFF. The CDR3 DNA sequence: TGTGCCAGCAGCTCCTGGGACAGGGGTTATGAGCAGTTCTTC.

The V and J genes are TRBV5-1 and TRBJ1-1; D may be TRBD1 (5 bases). The CDR3 runs to 14 residues. From germline, CDR1 is SGHRS and CDR2 YFSETQ. Trimming removed 0 bases from V and 4 bases from J, with 10 bases in between. The CDR3 here is CASSLGGKATEAFF. CDR3 bases: TGCGCCAGCAGCTTGGGGGGCAAGGCCACTGAAGCTTTCTTT.

This clonotype was seen a few times. The chain recombines TRBV2 with TRBJ2-7; tentative D call: TRBD2 (6 bases). The V and J ends lost 3 bases and 4 bases respectively, with 22 bases between them. CDR3 size: 17 residues. Germline V lookup: CDR1 SNHLY, CDR2 FYNNEI. The CDR3 loop reads CASSELAFLAPQYEQYV. The CDR3 nucleotides read TGTGCCAGCAGTGAGCTCGCCTTCCTAGCGCCTCAGTACGAGCAGTACGTC.

This clonotype was recorded at least ten times. This sequence joins TRBV5-8 and TRBJ1-5; possibly TRBD1 for D (6 bases). The CDR3 has 13 residues. CDR1 is SGHTS and CDR2 is YDEGEE in the germline V gene. V was cut by 2 bases and J by 5 bases, with 8 bases left in between. As DNA, the CDR3 is TGTGCCAGCAGCTTTGAGGGGGATCAGCCCCAGCATTTT. Its protein product is CASSFEGDQPQHF.

This clonotype has a count of ten or more. The rearrangement uses TRBV12-3 or TRBV12-4 and TRBJ1-6; 10 nucleotides agree with TRBD1. This CDR3 contains 13 residues. V shed 8 bases, J shed 8 bases, and the junction held 3 bases outside the gene matches. Here the CDR3 DNA reads TGTGCCAGCCAGACAGGGGGCGATTCACCCCTCCACTTT. Its translation is CASQTGGDSPLHF.

The V call is TRBV7-2, the J call TRBJ2-1; D ambiguous. The CDR3 has 13 residues. Germline V gene lookup returns CDR1 SGHTA and CDR2 FQGNSA. V was clipped by 5 bases and J by 9 bases, with 14 bases between them. The CDR3 reads CASSRLPRGEQFF. The DNA for the CDR3 is TGTGCCAGCAGCCGTTTACCTCGCGGTGAGCAGTTCTTC. The full variable domain, with the rest looked up from reference TRBV7-2 and TRBJ2-1, is GAGVSQSPSNKVTEKGKDVELRCDPISGHTALYWYRQSLGQGLEFLIYFQGNSAPDKSGLPSDRFSAERTGGSVSTLTIQRTQQEDSAVYLCASSRLPRGEQFFGPGTRLTVL.

This clonotype was counted ten times or more. This sequence joins TRBV20-1 and TRBJ2-3; 10 bases map to TRBD2. The V gene end was trimmed by 0 bases and the J gene end by 0 bases; junction bases not matched to a gene: 6. This CDR3 is built from 17 residues. CDR1 and CDR2 from the germline V gene are DFQATT and SNEGSKA (reference sequence). The CDR3 DNA reads TGCAGTGCTAGAGATGGAGCGGGGGGGACCAGCACAGATACGCAGTATTTT. The encoded protein is CSARDGAGGTSTDTQYF.

A remark on this clonotype: This may stem from a read error, because a much larger clone lies one nucleotide away. A read error is likely, as this CDR3 ends without the conserved phenylalanine or tryptophan. This chain joins TRBV20-1 and TRBJ2-7, with D perhaps matching TRBD2 (6 bases). V lost 0 bases to trimming and J lost 2 bases, with 23 bases between them. Looked up from germline, CDR1 is DFQATT and CDR2 is SNEGSKA (reference sequence). The CDR3 has 18 amino acids. This CDR3 is CSARDRGVSGRRTYEQYL. The CDR3 DNA follows: TGCAGTGCTAGAGATAGAGGGGTGAGTGGGAGGAGAACCTACGAGCAGTACCTC.

This chain joins TRBV11-2 and TRBJ2-1; 16 bases fit TRBD2. Germline CDR1 SGHAT, CDR2 FQNNGV. This CDR3 spans 21 amino acids. The V and J ends lost 5 bases and 0 bases, in that order; junction bases with no gene match: 13. This chain's CDR3 is CASSLTVGTSGGVSSYNEQFF. CDR3 bases: TGTGCCAGCAGCCTGACCGTCGGGACTAGCGGGGGGGTGAGCTCCTACAATGAGCAGTTCTTC.

This clonotype was seen ten or more times. The J gene is TRBJ2-5, the V gene TRBV20-1, with a weak D call TRBD2 (5 bases). V lost 5 bases to trimming and J lost 9 bases, with 16 bases between them. The germline gives CDR1 DFQATT, CDR2 SNEGSKA (reference sequence). The CDR3 runs 12 residues. The CDR3: CSALDSHRSQYF. As DNA, the CDR3 is TGCAGTGCTCTGGACTCCCACCGGTCCCAGTACTTC.

CDR3 protein: CASSGTGSSYEQYV. CDR3 nucleotide sequence: TGTGCCAGCAGCGGGACAGGGAGCTCCTACGAGCAGTACGTC. The chain has TRBV28 and TRBJ2-7; TRBD1 matches 9 bases. Trimming cost V 6 bases and J 0 bases; bases outside gene matches: 3. Per germline, CDR1 MDHEN and CDR2 SYDVKM. The CDR3 is 14 amino acids.